Here is one TCR beta chain with its context. Its antigen is still unknown. Other DNA sequences within the sample encode an identical CDR3. These data originate in a study of shared clonotypes between healthy human individuals. About the study: The plates for each donor numbered three CD4 naive, three CD4 memory, two CD8 naive and one CD8 memory.

The CDR3 totals 16 residues. Per germline, CDR1 LNHDA and CDR2 SQIVND (reference sequence). V lost 1 base, J lost 0 bases, and 7 bases lay in between. Clones were read by immunoSEQ multiplex PCR, and TCRdb kept only the in-frame ones, dropping some. Among more than 2,000,000 clones listed, just over 90% were seen once. Overall study results and limits: Read depth was anticipated to influence clonotype sharing among donors.

The TCR originated in a man aged 18 to 30 in good health. Some clones in this sample may be carry-over from other donors' samples. V gene TRBV19 combines with J gene TRBJ2-6, with TRBD1 as a possible D gene (6 bases). Sequenced sample: naive CD4+ T cells from PBMCs. Subset specified: CD45RA+ positively selected. The CDR3 bases are TGTGCCAGTAGTATAGTCAGGGGCTCTGGGGCCAACGTCCTGACTTTC. This translates into CASSIVRGSGANVLTF.